This TCR beta chain was captured in a study of cytomegalovirus exposure and HLA in healthy donors. Study results and limitations: In a later analysis, across HLA loci, associated TCR counts were highest for DRB1, lowest for HLA-C. A later analysis reportedly found fewer N-insertions in an Asian-associated ancestry cluster than the roughly 670-donor mean. One cluster of highly shared sequence variants probably arose as a sequencing artifact. TCR beta sequences numbering around 15,000 were associated with HLA alleles at 0.05 false discovery rate in a later analysis.

The sample holds a few counts of this clone. The antigen is undetermined. The PCR employed 60 Vbeta primers together with 13 Jbeta primers. The repertoire was sequenced with immunoSEQ multiplex PCR; TCRdb's copy has only in-frame clones and lacks some. The sample yields about 140,000 clones, roughly two thirds seen once. Germline CDR1 reads MNHEY; CDR2 reads SMNVEV (reference sequence). The CDR3 consists of 13 residues. Losses at the gene ends were 0 bases for V and 9 bases for J; bases not matched to a gene: 2. The rearrangement uses TRBV27 and TRBJ1-3, with 7 bases identical to TRBD1. The clonotype comes from a human donor in good health. Sequenced input: PBMCs. Here the CDR3 reads CASSLSRGTTIYF. CDR3 in DNA: TGTGCCAGCAGTTTATCCAGGGGGACCACCATATATTTT.